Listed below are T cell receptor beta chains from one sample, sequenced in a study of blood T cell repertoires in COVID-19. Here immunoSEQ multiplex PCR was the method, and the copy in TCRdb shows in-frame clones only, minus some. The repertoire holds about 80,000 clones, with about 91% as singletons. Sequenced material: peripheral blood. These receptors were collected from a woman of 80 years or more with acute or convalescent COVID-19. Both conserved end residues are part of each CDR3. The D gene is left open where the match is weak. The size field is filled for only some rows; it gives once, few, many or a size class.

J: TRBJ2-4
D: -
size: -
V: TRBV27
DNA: TGTGCCAGCAGTTTATCTGGTAGCGGTAAAAACATTCAGTACTTC
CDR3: CASSLSGSGKNIQYF

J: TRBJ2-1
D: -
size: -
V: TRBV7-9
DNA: TGTGCCAGCACTAGCAATGAGCAGTTCTTC
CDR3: CASTSNEQFF

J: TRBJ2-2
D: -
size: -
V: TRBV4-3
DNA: TGCGCCAGCAGCCAAGATCAGGGGACCGGGGAGCTGTTTTTT
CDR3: CASSQDQGTGELFF

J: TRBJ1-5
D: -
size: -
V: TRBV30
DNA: TGTGCCTGGAGAGCAGGGGTTGGTCAGCCCCAGCATTTT
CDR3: CAWRAGVGQPQHF

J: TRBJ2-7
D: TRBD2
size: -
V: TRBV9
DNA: TGTGCCAGCAGCCTAAGACTAGCGGCCGGGGACGAGCAGTACTTC
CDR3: CASSLRLAAGDEQYF

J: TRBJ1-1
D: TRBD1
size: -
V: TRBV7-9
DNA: TGTGCCAGCAGCTTGGGACAGGGGGAAACTGAAGCTTTCTTT
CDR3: CASSLGQGETEAFF

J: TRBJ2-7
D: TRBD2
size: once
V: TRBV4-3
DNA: TGCGCCAGCAGCCAAGCGGCGGGGGGGCACTTCGAGCAGTACTTC
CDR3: CASSQAAGGHFEQYF

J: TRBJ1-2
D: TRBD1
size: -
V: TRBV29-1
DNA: TGCAGCGTGCACAGGGGAAATGGCTACACCTTC
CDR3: CSVHRGNGYTF

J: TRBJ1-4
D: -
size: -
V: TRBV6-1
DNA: TGTGCCAGCAGTGAAGGGACAGTCAATGAAAAACTGTTTTTT
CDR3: CASSEGTVNEKLFF

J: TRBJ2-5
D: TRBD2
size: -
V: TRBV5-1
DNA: TGCGCCAGCAGCTTGGGGACGCGGGAGGGCCAAGAGACCCAGTACTTC
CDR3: CASSLGTREGQETQYF

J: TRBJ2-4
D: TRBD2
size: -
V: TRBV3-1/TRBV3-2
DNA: TGTGCCAGCAGTTTGGTAGCGGGAGAAAGAAACATTCAGTACTTC
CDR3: CASSLVAGERNIQYF

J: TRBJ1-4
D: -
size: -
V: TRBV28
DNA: TGTGCCAGCAGTTTAGGGGTGAGGGCAACTAATGAAAAACTGTTTTTT
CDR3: CASSLGVRATNEKLFF

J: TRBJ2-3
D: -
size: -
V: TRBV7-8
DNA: TGTGCCAGCGGCTCGGGCACAGATACGCAGTATTTT
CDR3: CASGSGTDTQYF

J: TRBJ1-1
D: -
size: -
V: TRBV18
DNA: TGTGCCAGCTCACCACCGGTCGGGTGGGACACTGAAGCTTTCTTT
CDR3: CASSPPVGWDTEAFF

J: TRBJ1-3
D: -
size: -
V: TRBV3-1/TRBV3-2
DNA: TGTGCCAGCAGGCCCACGGGGGGCCCTGGAAACACCATATATTTT
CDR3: CASRPTGGPGNTIYF